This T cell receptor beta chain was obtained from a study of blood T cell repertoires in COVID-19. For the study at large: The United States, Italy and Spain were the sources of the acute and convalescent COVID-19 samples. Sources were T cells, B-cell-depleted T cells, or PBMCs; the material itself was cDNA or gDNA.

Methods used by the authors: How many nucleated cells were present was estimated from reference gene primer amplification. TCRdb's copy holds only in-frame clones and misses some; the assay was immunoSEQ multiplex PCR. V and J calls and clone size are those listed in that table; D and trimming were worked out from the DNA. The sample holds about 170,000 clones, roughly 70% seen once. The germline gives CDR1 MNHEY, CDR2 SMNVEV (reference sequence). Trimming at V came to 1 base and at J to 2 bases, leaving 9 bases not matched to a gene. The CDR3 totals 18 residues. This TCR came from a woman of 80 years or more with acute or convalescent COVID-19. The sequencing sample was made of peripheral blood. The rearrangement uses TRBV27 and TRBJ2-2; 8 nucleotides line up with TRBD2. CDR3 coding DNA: TGTGCCAGCAGTTTATACTCGGGGACTAGACTAAACACCGGGGAGCTGTTTTTT. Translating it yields CASSLYSGTRLNTGELFF.